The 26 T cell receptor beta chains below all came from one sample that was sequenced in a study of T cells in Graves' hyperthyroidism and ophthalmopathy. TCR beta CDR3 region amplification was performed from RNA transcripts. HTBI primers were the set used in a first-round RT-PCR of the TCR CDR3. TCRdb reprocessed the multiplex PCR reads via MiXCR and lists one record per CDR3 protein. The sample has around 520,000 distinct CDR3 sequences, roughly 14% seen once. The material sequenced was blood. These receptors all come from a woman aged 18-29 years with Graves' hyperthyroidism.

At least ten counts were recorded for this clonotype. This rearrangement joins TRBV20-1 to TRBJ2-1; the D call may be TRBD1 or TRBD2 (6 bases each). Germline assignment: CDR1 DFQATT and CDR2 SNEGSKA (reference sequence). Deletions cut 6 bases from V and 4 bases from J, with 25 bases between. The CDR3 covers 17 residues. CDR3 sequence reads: CSAIPSGGPFAYNEQFF. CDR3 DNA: TGCAGTGCCATCCCCAGTGGGGGGCCCTTCGCGTACAATGAGCAGTTCTTC.

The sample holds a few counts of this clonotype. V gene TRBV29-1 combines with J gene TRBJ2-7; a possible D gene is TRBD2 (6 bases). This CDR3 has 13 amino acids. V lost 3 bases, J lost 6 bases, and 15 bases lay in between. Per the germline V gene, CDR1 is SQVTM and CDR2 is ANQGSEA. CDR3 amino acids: CSVEASGEFEQYF. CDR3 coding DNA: TGCAGCGTTGAGGCGTCGGGGGAGTTCGAGCAGTACTTC.

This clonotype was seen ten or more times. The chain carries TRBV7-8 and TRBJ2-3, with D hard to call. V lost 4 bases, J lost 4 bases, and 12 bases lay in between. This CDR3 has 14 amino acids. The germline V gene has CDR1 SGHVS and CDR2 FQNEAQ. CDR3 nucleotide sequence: TGTGCCAGCAGCTCGAACTCTAGGCCAGATACGCAGTATTTT. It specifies CASSSNSRPDTQYF. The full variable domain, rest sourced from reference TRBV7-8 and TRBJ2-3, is GAGVSQSPRYKVAKRGQDVALRCDPISGHVSLFWYQQALGQGPEFLTYFQNEAQLDKSGLPSDRFFAERPEGSVSTLKIQRTQQEDSAVYLCASSSNSRPDTQYFGPGTRLTVL.

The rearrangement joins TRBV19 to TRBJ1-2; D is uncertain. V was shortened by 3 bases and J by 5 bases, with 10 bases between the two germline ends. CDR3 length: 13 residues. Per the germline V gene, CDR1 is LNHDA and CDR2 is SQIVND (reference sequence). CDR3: CASSIGDWYGYTF. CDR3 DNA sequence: TGTGCCAGTAGTATTGGGGATTGGTATGGCTACACCTTC.

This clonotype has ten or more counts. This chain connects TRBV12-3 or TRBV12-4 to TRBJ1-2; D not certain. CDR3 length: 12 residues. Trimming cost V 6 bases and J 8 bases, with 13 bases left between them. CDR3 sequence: CASSPEHWGYTF. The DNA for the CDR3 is TGTGCCAGCAGCCCGGAACACTGGGGCTACACCTTC.

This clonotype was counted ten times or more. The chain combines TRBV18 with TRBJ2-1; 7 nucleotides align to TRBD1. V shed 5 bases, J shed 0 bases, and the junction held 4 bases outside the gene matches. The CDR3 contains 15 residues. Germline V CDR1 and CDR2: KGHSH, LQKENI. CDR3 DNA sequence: TGTGCCAGCTCATCGACAGGGAGCTCCTACAATGAGCAGTTCTTC. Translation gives CASSSTGSSYNEQFF.

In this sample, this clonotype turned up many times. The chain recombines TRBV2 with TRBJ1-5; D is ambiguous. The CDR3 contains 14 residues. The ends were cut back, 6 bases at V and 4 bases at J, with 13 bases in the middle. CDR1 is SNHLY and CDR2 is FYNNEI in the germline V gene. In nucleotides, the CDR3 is TGTGCCAGCAGGCTGGTAGACGGAAATCAGCCCCAGCATTTT. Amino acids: CASRLVDGNQPQHF.

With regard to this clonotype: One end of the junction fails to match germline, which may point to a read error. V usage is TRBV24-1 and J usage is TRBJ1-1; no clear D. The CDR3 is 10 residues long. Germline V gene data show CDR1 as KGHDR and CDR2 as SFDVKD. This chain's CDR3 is CATSEWEALF. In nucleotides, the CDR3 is TGTGCCACCAGTGAGTGGGAAGCTCTCTTT.

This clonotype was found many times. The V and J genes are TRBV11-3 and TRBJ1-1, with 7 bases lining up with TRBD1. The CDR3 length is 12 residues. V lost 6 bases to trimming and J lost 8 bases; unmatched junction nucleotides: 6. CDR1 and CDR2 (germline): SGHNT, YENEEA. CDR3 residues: CASRQLRGEAFF. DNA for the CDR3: TGTGCCAGCAGGCAACTCAGGGGGGAAGCTTTCTTT.

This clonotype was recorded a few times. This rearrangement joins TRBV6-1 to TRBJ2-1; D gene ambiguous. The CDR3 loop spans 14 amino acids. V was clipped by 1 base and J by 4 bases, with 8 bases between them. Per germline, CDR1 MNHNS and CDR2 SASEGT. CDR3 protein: CASSEGSVYNEQFF. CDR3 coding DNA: TGTGCCAGCAGTGAAGGAAGCGTATACAATGAGCAGTTCTTC.

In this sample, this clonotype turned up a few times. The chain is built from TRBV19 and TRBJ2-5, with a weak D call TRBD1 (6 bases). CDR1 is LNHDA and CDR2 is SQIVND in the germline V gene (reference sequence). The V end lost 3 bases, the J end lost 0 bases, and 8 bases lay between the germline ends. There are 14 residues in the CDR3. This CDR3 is CASSIQGYQETQYF. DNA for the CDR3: TGTGCCAGTAGTATCCAGGGGTACCAAGAGACCCAGTACTTC.

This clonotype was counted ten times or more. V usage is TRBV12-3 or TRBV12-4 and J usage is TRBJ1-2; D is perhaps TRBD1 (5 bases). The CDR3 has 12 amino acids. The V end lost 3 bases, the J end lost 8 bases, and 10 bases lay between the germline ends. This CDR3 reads CASSLGDWGYTF. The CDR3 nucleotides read TGTGCCAGCAGTTTGGGGGATTGGGGCTACACCTTC.

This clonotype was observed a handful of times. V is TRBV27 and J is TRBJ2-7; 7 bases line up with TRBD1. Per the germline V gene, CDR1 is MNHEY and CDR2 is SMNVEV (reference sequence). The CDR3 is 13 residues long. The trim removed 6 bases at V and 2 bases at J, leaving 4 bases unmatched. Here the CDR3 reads CASSRDSTYEQYF. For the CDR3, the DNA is TGTGCCAGCAGCCGGGACAGTACCTACGAGCAGTACTTC.

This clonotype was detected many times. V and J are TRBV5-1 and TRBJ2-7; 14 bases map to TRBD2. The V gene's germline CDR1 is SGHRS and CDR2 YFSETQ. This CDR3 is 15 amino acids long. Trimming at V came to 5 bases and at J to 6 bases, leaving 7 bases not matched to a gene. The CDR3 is CASRGPGLAGAEQYF. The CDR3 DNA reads TGCGCCAGCAGAGGACCGGGACTAGCGGGAGCCGAGCAGTACTTC.

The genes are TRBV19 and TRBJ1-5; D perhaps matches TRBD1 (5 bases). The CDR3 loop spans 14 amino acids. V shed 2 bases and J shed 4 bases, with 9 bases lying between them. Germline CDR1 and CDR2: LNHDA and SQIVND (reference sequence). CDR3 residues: CASSITGANQPQHF. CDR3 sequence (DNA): TGTGCCAGTAGTATAACAGGCGCGAATCAGCCCCAGCATTTT. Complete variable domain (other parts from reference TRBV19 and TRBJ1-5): DGGITQSPKYLFRKEGQNVTLSCEQNLNHDAMYWYRQDPGQGLRLIYYSQIVNDFQKGDIAEGYSVSREKKESFPLTVTSAQKNPTAFYLCASSITGANQPQHFGDGTRLSIL.

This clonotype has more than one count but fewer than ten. The CDR3 DNA reads as TGTGCCAGTAGTATTGCGGGGCCTAGGAGCTACACCTTC. It translates to CASSIAGPRSYTF. The chain uses TRBV19 and TRBJ1-2; perhaps TRBD1 as D (5 bases). Trimming took 3 bases from V and 9 from J, leaving 14 bases between them. This CDR3 region has 13 residues. CDR1 and CDR2 (germline): LNHDA, SQIVND (reference sequence).

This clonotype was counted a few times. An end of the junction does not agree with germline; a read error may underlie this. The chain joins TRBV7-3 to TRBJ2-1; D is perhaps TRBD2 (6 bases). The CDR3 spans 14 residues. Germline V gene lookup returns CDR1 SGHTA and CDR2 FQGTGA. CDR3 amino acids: CASSWGEINNEQFF. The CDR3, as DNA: TGCGCCAGCAGCTGGGGGGAGATCAACAATGAGCAGTTCTTC.

CDR3 in DNA: TGCGCCAGCAGCGTGACTAGCGGGTTAAATTATGAGCAGTTCTTC. Its translation is CASSVTSGLNYEQFF. This rearrangement joins TRBV5-1 to TRBJ2-1, with TRBD2 matching 10 bases. The CDR3 runs to 15 residues. With 4 bases clipped from V and 8 bases from J, the junction kept 9 bases outside the gene matches. Looked up from germline, CDR1 is SGHRS and CDR2 is YFSETQ.

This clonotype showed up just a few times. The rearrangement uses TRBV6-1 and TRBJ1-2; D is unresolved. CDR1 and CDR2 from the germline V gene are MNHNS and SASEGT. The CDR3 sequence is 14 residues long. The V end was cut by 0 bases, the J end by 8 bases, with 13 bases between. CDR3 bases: TGTGCCAGCAGTGAAGCGTTAGGGTTCGGAGGCTACACCTTC. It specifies CASSEALGFGGYTF.

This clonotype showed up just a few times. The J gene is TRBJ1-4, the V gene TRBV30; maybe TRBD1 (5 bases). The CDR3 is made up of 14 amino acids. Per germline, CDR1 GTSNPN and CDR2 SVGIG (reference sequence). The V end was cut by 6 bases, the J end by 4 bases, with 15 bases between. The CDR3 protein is CACPLGTFNEKLFF. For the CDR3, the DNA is TGTGCCTGTCCCCTTGGGACTTTTAATGAAAAACTGTTTTTT.

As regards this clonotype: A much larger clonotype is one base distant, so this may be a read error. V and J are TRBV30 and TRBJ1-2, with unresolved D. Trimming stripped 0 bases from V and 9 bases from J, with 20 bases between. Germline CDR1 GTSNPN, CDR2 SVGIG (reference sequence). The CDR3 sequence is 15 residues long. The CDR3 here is CAWSVQLTPTGSYTF. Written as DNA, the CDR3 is TGTGCCTGGAGTGTCCAATTGACCCCGACGGGGAGCTACACCTTC.

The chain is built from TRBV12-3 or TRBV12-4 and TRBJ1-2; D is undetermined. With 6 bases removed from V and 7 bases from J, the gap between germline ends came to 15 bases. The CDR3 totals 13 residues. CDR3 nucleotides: TGTGCCAGCAGACCTACAGAAGTCGGTGGCTACACCTTC. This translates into CASRPTEVGGYTF.

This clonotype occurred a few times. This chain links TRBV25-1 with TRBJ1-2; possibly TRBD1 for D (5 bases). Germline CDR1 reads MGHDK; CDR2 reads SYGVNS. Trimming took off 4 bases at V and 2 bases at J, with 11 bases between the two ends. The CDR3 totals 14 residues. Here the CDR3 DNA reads TGTGCCAGCAGTGCTTCGGGGGGGAACTATGGCTACACCTTC. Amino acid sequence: CASSASGGNYGYTF.

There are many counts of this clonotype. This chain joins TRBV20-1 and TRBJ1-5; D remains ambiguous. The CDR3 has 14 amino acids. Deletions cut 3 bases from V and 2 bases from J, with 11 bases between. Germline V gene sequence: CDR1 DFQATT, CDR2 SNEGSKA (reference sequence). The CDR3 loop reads CSARTEDGNQPQHF. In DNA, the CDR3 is TGCAGTGCTAGGACTGAAGATGGCAATCAGCCCCAGCATTTT.

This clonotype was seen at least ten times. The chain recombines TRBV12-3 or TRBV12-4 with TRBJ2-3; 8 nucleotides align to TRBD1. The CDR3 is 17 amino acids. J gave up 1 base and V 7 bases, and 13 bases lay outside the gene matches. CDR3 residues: CASTLFTGGPRTDTQYF. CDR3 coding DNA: TGTGCCAGCACCCTATTTACAGGGGGTCCTCGCACAGATACGCAGTATTTT.

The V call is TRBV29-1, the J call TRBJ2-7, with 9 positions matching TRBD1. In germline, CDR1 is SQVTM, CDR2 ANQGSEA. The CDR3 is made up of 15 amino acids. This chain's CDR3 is CSVEVRDRVAYGQYV. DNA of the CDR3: TGCAGCGTTGAAGTCCGGGACAGGGTAGCCTACGGGCAGTACGTC.